What follows is one T cell receptor (beta chain) and its context. Antigen specificity is unknown. Caucasian adults residing in Nashville, Tennessee made up all the donors. The sample comes from a study of shared clonotypes between healthy human individuals. The protocol was immunoSEQ multiplex PCR, while the TCRdb copy is restricted to in-frame clones and leaves out a portion. The sample consists of about 2.3 million clones, just over 90% of them appearing once. The study's findings and limits: Relative to memory subsets, naive subsets generally showed larger estimated richness. In contrast to clonotypes shared by all four donors, non-shared clonotypes had lower generation probabilities.

Germline CDR1 and CDR2: GTSNPN and SVGIG (reference sequence). The CDR3 loop spans 16 amino acids. With 7 bases clipped from V and 0 bases from J, the junction kept 7 bases outside the gene matches. Sequencing was carried out using naive CD4+ T cells from PBMCs. As to subset: CD45RA+ positively selected. The receptor was derived from a man aged 18 to 35 in good health. Some clones in this sample may be carry-over from other donors' samples. V and J are TRBV30 and TRBJ2-6; 9 nucleotides match TRBD1. This CDR3 reads CAYYRGRGSGANVLTF. The DNA for the CDR3 is TGTGCCTACTACAGGGGGCGCGGCTCTGGGGCCAACGTCCTGACTTTC. Complete variable domain (other parts from reference TRBV30 and TRBJ2-6): SQTIHQWPATLVQPVGSPLSLECTVEGTSNPNLYWYRQAAGRGLQLLFYSVGIGQISSEVPQNLSASRPQDRQFILSSKKLLLSDSGFYLCAYYRGRGSGANVLTFGAGSRLTVL.